This entry features one T cell receptor beta chain sequence. The J segment lost 5 bases and the V segment lost 1 base, leaving 6 bases of the junction unmatched. The CDR3 loop spans 15 amino acids. The V gene's germline CDR1 is SGHAT and CDR2 FQDESV (reference sequence). This record belongs to a study of blood T cell repertoires in COVID-19. Study-wide context: The study drew acute and convalescent COVID-19 samples from the United States, Italy and Spain. PBMCs, B-cell-depleted T cells, or T cells provided the cDNA or gDNA that made up the material.

Original processing notes: Quantification of nucleated cells was approximated via reference gene primer amplification. TCRdb's copy holds only in-frame clones and misses some; the assay was immunoSEQ multiplex PCR. V and J calls and clone size come straight from that table; D and trimming were deduced from the DNA. The table lists roughly 43,000 clones, around 89% of them singletons. This chain uses TRBV11-1 with TRBJ2-5; 8 bases fit TRBD1. Sequenced sample: peripheral blood. The sequence derives from a human donor in a cohort sampled during active COVID-19. The CDR3 spells CASSLVPGGGETQYF. CDR3 sequence (DNA): TGTGCCAGCAGCTTAGTCCCAGGGGGCGGCGAGACCCAGTACTTC.